Listed below are T cell receptor beta chains from one sample, sequenced in a study of T cells in localized non-small cell lung cancer. TCRdb's copy holds only in-frame clones and misses some; the assay was immunoSEQ multiplex PCR. The data hold roughly 53,000 clones, with over 80% observed a single time. The sample was peripheral blood mononuclear cells, taken before any cancer treatment. These receptor sequences come from a man aged 35-69 years with stage III lung adenocarcinoma. Both conserved end residues are part of each CDR3. D genes are given only for firm matches. Part of the rows lack a size; the others show once, few, many or a class for expanded clones.

D | size | J | V | CDR3 | DNA
NA | once | TRBJ1-4 | TRBV18 | CASSPPGQGNEKLFF | TGTGCCAGCTCACCACCGGGGCAGGGGAATGAAAAACTGTTTTTT
NA | few | TRBJ1-1 | TRBV7-9 | CASSFTLNTEAFF | TGTGCCAGCAGCTTTACCTTGAACACTGAAGCTTTCTTT
NA | NA | TRBJ1-4 | TRBV9 | CASSVEGGPREKLFF | TGTGCCAGCAGCGTAGAAGGGGGGCCACGAGAAAAACTGTTTTTT
NA | NA | TRBJ1-3 | TRBV7-9 | CASSLGSAGSSGNTIYF | TGTGCCAGCAGCTTAGGATCCGCTGGCAGCTCTGGAAACACCATATATTTT
NA | NA | TRBJ1-1 | TRBV11-2 | CASSRQLNTEAFF | TGTGCCAGCAGCAGACAGCTGAACACTGAAGCTTTCTTT
NA | once | TRBJ2-3 | TRBV4-1 | CASSQDHMGADTQYF | TGCGCCAGCAGCCAAGATCATATGGGGGCAGATACGCAGTATTTT
TRBD1 | many | TRBJ1-2 | TRBV10-1 | CASRDRVYGYTF | TGCGCCAGCAGGGACAGGGTATATGGCTACACCTTC
TRBD2 | NA | TRBJ2-2 | TRBV4-1 | CASSLGLAGNTGELFF | TGCGCCAGCAGCCTGGGCCTAGCGGGTAACACCGGGGAGCTGTTTTTT
TRBD1 | few | TRBJ1-5 | TRBV2 | CASSKLQGYNQPQHF | TGTGCCAGCAGTAAACTACAGGGGTACAATCAGCCCCAGCATTTT
TRBD2 | NA | TRBJ2-1 | TRBV27 | CASSFAGGYNEQFF | TGTGCCAGCAGTTTCGCGGGAGGGTACAATGAGCAGTTCTTC
NA | few | TRBJ1-1 | TRBV4-2 | CASSQDNMGAFF | TGTGCCAGCAGCCAAGATAACATGGGAGCTTTCTTT
NA | once | TRBJ1-1 | TRBV9 | CASSGGTHELEAFF | TGTGCCAGCAGCGGAGGGACTCACGAACTTGAAGCTTTCTTT
NA | NA | TRBJ2-5 | TRBV29-1 | CSVEASQETQYF | TGCAGCGTTGAAGCCTCCCAAGAGACCCAGTACTTC
NA | NA | TRBJ1-1 | TRBV7-3 | CASKTSTYTEAFF | TGTGCCAGCAAGACATCGACATACACTGAAGCTTTCTTT
NA | NA | TRBJ2-3 | TRBV9 | CASSVGPGDTQYF | NA
TRBD2 | NA | TRBJ2-2 | TRBV9 | CASSVPLAGGPDTGELFF | TGTGCCAGCAGCGTGCCTCTAGCGGGGGGGCCCGACACCGGGGAGCTGTTTTTT
TRBD2 | NA | TRBJ2-1 | TRBV7-9 | CASSPGLATYDEQFF | TGTGCCAGCAGCCCCGGACTAGCGACTTACGATGAGCAGTTCTTC
NA | NA | TRBJ1-5 | TRBV5-1 | CASSSGVGSNQPQHF | TGCGCCAGCAGCTCGGGGGTGGGTAGCAATCAGCCCCAGCATTTT
NA | NA | TRBJ2-2 | TRBV5-1 | CASSLTAYANTGELFF | TGCGCCAGCAGCTTAACCGCCTACGCGAACACCGGGGAGCTGTTTTTT
NA | NA | TRBJ2-6 | TRBV5-4 | CASSLPTVTGANVLTF | TGTGCCAGCAGCCTCCCGACAGTGACTGGGGCCAACGTCCTGACTTTC
NA | few | TRBJ2-2 | TRBV4-2 | CASSQEDRLTGELFF | TGTGCCAGCAGCCAAGAAGACAGGCTCACCGGGGAGCTGTTTTTT
TRBD1 | NA | TRBJ2-2 | TRBV2 | CASSSQTGWETGELFF | TGTGCCAGCAGTAGCCAGACAGGGTGGGAAACCGGGGAGCTGTTTTTT
TRBD2 | NA | TRBJ2-3 | TRBV29-1 | CSVAAGTSGTDTQYF | TGCAGCGTTGCCGCCGGGACTAGCGGCACAGATACGCAGTATTTT
TRBD2 | few | TRBJ2-7 | TRBV7-9 | CASSLKGTSGSF | TGTGCCAGCAGCTTAAAGGGGACTAGCGGGAGTTTC
NA | once | TRBJ1-1 | TRBV27 | CASSTGLRGSEAFF | TGTGCCAGCAGTACGGGACTCCGGGGGTCTGAAGCTTTCTTT
TRBD1 | NA | TRBJ2-2 | TRBV11-2 | CASSPGQGTGELFF | TGTGCCAGCAGTCCGGGACAGGGGACCGGGGAGCTGTTTTTT